The 6 T cell receptor beta chains in this list originate from one sample, sequenced in a study of blood T cell repertoires in COVID-19. Method: immunoSEQ multiplex PCR; TCRdb's copy keeps in-frame clones and lacks some. The sample holds 80,000 or so clones; 82% are singletons and the top ten take about 9.4%. Sequences were obtained from peripheral blood. The receptor set was obtained from a man between 60 and 75 years old with acute or convalescent COVID-19.

This clone came up a few times. The chain recombines TRBV5-6 with TRBJ1-5, with D possibly being TRBD1 (5 bases). V dropped 0 bases and J dropped 7 bases, with 11 bases sitting between them. Per germline, CDR1 SGHDT and CDR2 YYEEEE. This CDR3 region has 14 residues. CDR3 amino acids: CASSLVGERQPQHF. The CDR3 DNA reads as TGTGCCAGCAGCTTGGTAGGGGAACGGCAGCCCCAGCATTTT. Together with reference TRBV5-6 and TRBJ1-5, the CDR3 gives the full variable domain: DAGVTQSPTHLIKTRGQQVTLRCSPKSGHDTVSWYQQALGQGPQFIFQYYEEEERQRGNFPDRFSGHQFPNYSSELNVNALLLGDSALYLCASSLVGERQPQHFGDGTRLSIL.

For the CDR3, the DNA is TGTGCCAGCAGCGTAGTGTCGGGGGTGCCCAATGAGCAGTTCTTC. Protein sequence: CASSVVSGVPNEQFF. This rearrangement joins TRBV9 to TRBJ2-1; D is possibly TRBD2 (6 bases). The ends were cut back, 0 bases at V and 6 bases at J, with 13 bases in the middle. CDR3 length: 15 residues. The V gene's germline CDR1 is SGDLS and CDR2 YYNGEE.

The genes are TRBV5-8 and TRBJ1-6; TRBD1 aligns across 9 bases. Germline CDR1 is SGHTS and CDR2 is YDEGEE. Losses at the gene ends were 5 bases for V and 6 bases for J; bases not matched to a gene: 6. There are 15 residues in the CDR3. In DNA form, the CDR3 reads TGTGCCAGCAGTCGACAGGGGGTTCTTAATTCACCCCTCCACTTT. Residues: CASSRQGVLNSPLHF.

The genes are TRBV6-2 or TRBV6-3 and TRBJ1-5, with 8 bases fitting TRBD1. J lost 9 bases, V lost 5 bases, and 9 bases had no gene match. Germline-derived CDR1 and CDR2 are MNHEY and SVGEGT. CDR3 size: 14 residues. The CDR3 sequence: CASSRGQEVRPQHF. For the CDR3, the DNA is TGTGCCAGCAGTAGGGGACAGGAGGTGCGGCCCCAGCATTTT.

The gene calls are TRBV28 and TRBJ2-7, with D uncertain. The CDR3 contains 13 residues. Germline values: CDR1 MDHEN, CDR2 SYDVKM. Between the trimmed V and J ends, which lost 2 bases and 3 bases, there was a span of 8 bases. The CDR3 region has the DNA TGTGCCAGCAGTTTACCCCATGTCTACGAGCAGTACTTC. Translating gives CASSLPHVYEQYF.

J is TRBJ1-2 and V is TRBV5-1, with 12 bases identical to TRBD1. The CDR3 extends over 15 amino acids. Trimming cost V 0 bases and J 8 bases; bases outside gene matches: 5. CDR1 is SGHRS, CDR2 YFSETQ, per germline. The CDR3 protein is CASSLEGQGAGGYTF. The CDR3, as DNA: TGCGCCAGCAGCTTGGAGGGACAGGGGGCGGGAGGCTACACCTTC.